This T cell receptor beta chain was obtained from a study of blood T cell repertoires in COVID-19 (dated by TCRdb to the early 2020s). The study in broad terms: Samples from collaborators originated in the United States, Italy and Spain and spanned both the acute and convalescent phases of COVID-19. The prospective study material was composed of cDNA or gDNA derived from T cells, B-cell-depleted T cells, or PBMCs. Deeply sampled blood TCRbeta repertoires from subjects exposed to, actively infected with, or recovered from COVID-19 were included in the dataset. The repertoires were released in a freely available public database intended as a resource for research on the immune response to SARS-CoV-2. The samples were drawn from two sources: the first 160 participants of the ongoing ImmuneRACE study, and about 1,300 subjects contributed by 6 global collaborators. Sample metadata almost always included a de-identified subject ID, COVID-19 status, age in years and sex. HLA class I and class II types, where available, came from metadata supplied by the sample provider rather than from assay-based typing. Here is what the overall study found, with its caveats: Clinical and demographic metadata were provided uncurated, with the amount varying by source and participant.

At one collaborating source in Seattle, patients were enrolled during active infection and were followed longitudinally through the course of disease. The collaborating institutions used their own protocols to collect whole blood in K2EDTA tubes. For TCRbeta analysis, collaborator samples were shipped as frozen whole blood, as isolated PBMCs, or as DNA extracted from either sample type. The immunoSEQ Assay, a bias-controlled multiplex PCR, was used to amplify TCRbeta CDR3 regions from genomic DNA. The authors' analysis ran thus. The number of nucleated cells in each sample was estimated from the amplification of reference gene primers within the assay. To quantify the absolute abundance of each unique TCRbeta CDR3 rearrangement, sequence reads were collapsed and filtered. For each sample, productive Simpson clonality was calculated by taking the square root of Simpson's diversity index across productive rearrangements. This is the immuneACCESS table as TCRdb keeps it, with only in-frame sequences that have V and J called. A part of the clones is gone; compared with another copy, unresolved V genes explain less than half, and the rest is unexplained. V and J calls and clone size are given by that table; D and trimming were obtained from the DNA. The sample table lists 150,000 or so clones, approximately 90% of them with a count of one. Around 15% of the sample is in the top ten clones.

With respect to this clone: Its target antigen remains unknown. Per-nucleotide qualities are absent, and no much larger clonotype sits a single base away.

From cysteine to phenylalanine, the CDR3 is 11 amino acids long. Only the CDR3 DNA stays, 33 bases, in frame from base 1. CDR1 is given as SNHLY and CDR2 as FYNNEI, both from the germline V gene. The junction shows trimming of 3 bases on V and 6 bases on J, plus 4 bases between the germline ends. The chain was built from TRBV2 and TRBJ2-3, with no D gene named confidently. This clonotype originated in a man aged 18-30 years with COVID-19, enrolled during active disease. Sequencing was done on a sample of peripheral blood. The nucleotides read TGTGCCAGCAGTGAGTCGGATACGCAGTATTTT. Its amino acids are CASSESDTQYF.